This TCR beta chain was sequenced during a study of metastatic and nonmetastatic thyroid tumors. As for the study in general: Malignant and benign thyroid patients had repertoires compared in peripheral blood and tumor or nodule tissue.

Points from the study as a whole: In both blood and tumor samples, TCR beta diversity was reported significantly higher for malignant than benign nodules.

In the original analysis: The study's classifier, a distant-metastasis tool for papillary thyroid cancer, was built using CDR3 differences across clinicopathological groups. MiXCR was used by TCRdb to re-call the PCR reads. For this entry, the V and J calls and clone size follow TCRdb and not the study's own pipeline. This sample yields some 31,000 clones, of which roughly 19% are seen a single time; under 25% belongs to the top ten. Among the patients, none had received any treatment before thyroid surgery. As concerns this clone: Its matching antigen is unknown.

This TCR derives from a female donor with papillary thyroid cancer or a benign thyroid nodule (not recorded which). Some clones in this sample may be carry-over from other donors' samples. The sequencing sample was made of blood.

DNA for the CDR3: TGTGCCAGCAGCCGCCGTCCCGGACAGAGCCAAGAGACCCAGTACTTC. The encoded protein is CASSRRPGQSQETQYF. The gene calls are TRBV3-1 and TRBJ2-5; D is possibly TRBD1 (6 bases). Per the germline V gene, CDR1 is LGHDT and CDR2 is YNNKEL (reference sequence). Trimming left V 4 bases short and J 1 base short, with 16 bases between. The CDR3 is made up of 16 amino acids.